The rows below give T cell receptor beta chains drawn from one sample of a study of T-cell memory formation after mild COVID-19. Each CDR3 protein is one row after TCRdb ran MiXCR on the 5' RACE reads. There are some 440,000 distinct CDR3 sequences in the sample; about 23% occur only once, and approximately 12% lies in the top ten. The sample taken for sequencing was PBMCs or a T cell subset sorted from them (not recorded which). These TCRs come from an adult woman who had mild COVID-19 (a few samples of this study predate the infection). Cell type and time point are not known. The CDR3 runs from the conserved cysteine through the conserved F or W. A D gene is named only where the DNA matches it firmly. A row's size may be missing; if present it is once, few, many or a size class.

size: few; V: TRBV28; D: TRBD1; J: TRBJ2-1; CDR3: CASSQGQGFPNEQFF; DNA: TGTGCCAGCAGTCAGGGACAGGGGTTCCCCAATGAGCAGTTCTTC
size: .; V: TRBV9; D: .; J: TRBJ2-7; CDR3: CASSRANSYEQYF; DNA: TGTGCCAGCAGTCGAGCGAACTCCTACGAGCAGTACTTC
size: .; V: TRBV20-1; D: .; J: TRBJ1-1; CDR3: CSATAGQGHTEAFF; DNA: TGCAGTGCTACCGCCGGCCAGGGGCACACTGAAGCTTTCTTT
size: .; V: TRBV6-1; D: TRBD2; J: TRBJ2-1; CDR3: CASRKTSGSQYNEQFF; DNA: TGTGCCAGCAGAAAGACTAGCGGGAGCCAATACAATGAGCAGTTCTTC
size: .; V: TRBV4-1; D: .; J: TRBJ2-3; CDR3: CASSQATDTQYF; DNA: TGCGCCAGCAGCCAAGCCACAGATACGCAGTATTTT
size: .; V: TRBV12-3/TRBV12-4; D: TRBD2; J: TRBJ2-3; CDR3: CASSLGGGSTQYF; DNA: TGTGCCAGCAGTTTAGGGGGCGGGAGTACGCAGTATTTT
size: .; V: TRBV6-2/TRBV6-3; D: .; J: TRBJ2-1; CDR3: CASSWRLLGEQFF; DNA: TGTGCCAGCAGTTGGCGGCTATTGGGTGAGCAGTTCTTC
size: .; V: TRBV4-2; D: .; J: TRBJ2-7; CDR3: CASSQLGEGTYEQYF; DNA: TGTGCCAGCAGCCAACTTGGGGAAGGCACCTACGAGCAGTACTTC
size: .; V: TRBV7-8; D: TRBD2; J: TRBJ2-2; CDR3: CASSLTLAGGNTGELFF; DNA: TGTGCCAGCAGCTTAACACTAGCGGGGGGCAACACCGGGGAGCTGTTTTTT
size: few; V: TRBV11-2; D: TRBD2; J: TRBJ2-1; CDR3: CASSLGWLAGANSYNEQFF; DNA: TGTGCCAGCAGCTTAGGTTGGCTAGCGGGTGCAAACTCCTACAATGAGCAGTTCTTC
size: .; V: TRBV5-1; D: .; J: TRBJ1-1; CDR3: CASSPDGQPQGEAFF; DNA: TGCGCCAGCAGCCCGGACGGACAGCCTCAAGGTGAAGCTTTCTTT
size: few; V: TRBV12-3/TRBV12-4; D: TRBD2; J: TRBJ2-5; CDR3: CASSWPSGKVGETQYF; DNA: TGTGCCAGCAGTTGGCCTAGCGGGAAGGTTGGAGAGACCCAGTACTTC
size: .; V: TRBV5-1; D: .; J: TRBJ1-4; CDR3: CASGQGFGEGKLFF; DNA: TGCGCCAGCGGCCAGGGCTTCGGGGAGGGAAAACTGTTTTTT
size: many; V: TRBV12-3/TRBV12-4; D: TRBD1; J: TRBJ2-7; CDR3: CASTGGTSYEQYF; DNA: TGTGCCAGCACAGGGGGAACCTCCTACGAGCAGTACTTC
size: few; V: TRBV7-2; D: .; J: TRBJ1-1; CDR3: CASSLVGLTEAFF; DNA: TGTGCCAGCAGCTTAGTGGGCCTGACTGAAGCTTTCTTT
size: few; V: TRBV27; D: TRBD1; J: TRBJ2-2; CDR3: CASSFGTGAGELFF; DNA: TGTGCCAGCAGTTTTGGGACAGGGGCCGGGGAGCTGTTTTTT
size: .; V: TRBV6-6; D: .; J: TRBJ2-7; CDR3: CASSYAGSSYEQYF; DNA: TGTGCCAGCAGTTACGCAGGTAGCTCCTACGAGCAGTACTTC
size: few; V: TRBV9; D: .; J: TRBJ1-6; CDR3: CASSRPGDSPLHF; DNA: TGTGCCAGCAGCAGGCCAGGGGATTCACCCCTCCACTTT
size: few; V: TRBV18; D: .; J: TRBJ2-3; CDR3: CASSPQQGSSMDTQYF; DNA: TGTGCCAGCTCACCCCAGCAGGGCTCGAGCATGGATACGCAGTATTTT
size: few; V: TRBV12-3/TRBV12-4; D: .; J: TRBJ1-2; CDR3: CASSSPGHPYGYTF; DNA: TGTGCCAGCAGTTCCCCGGGACACCCCTATGGCTACACCTTC
size: few; V: TRBV12-3/TRBV12-4; D: .; J: TRBJ1-6; CDR3: CASSLKVNSPLHF; DNA: TGTGCCAGCAGTTTAAAAGTGAATTCACCCCTCCACTTT
size: .; V: TRBV5-1; D: TRBD1; J: TRBJ2-6; CDR3: CASSPTGSNVLTF; DNA: TGCGCCAGCAGCCCGACAGGGTCCAACGTCCTGACTTTC
size: few; V: TRBV7-2; D: TRBD1; J: TRBJ1-3; CDR3: CASSLMGQGAGNTIYF; DNA: TGTGCCAGCAGCTTAATGGGACAGGGGGCTGGAAACACCATATATTTT
size: many; V: TRBV19; D: .; J: TRBJ2-5; CDR3: CASGLSGETQYF; DNA: TGTGCCAGCGGACTAAGCGGGGAGACCCAGTACTTC
size: .; V: TRBV7-8; D: .; J: TRBJ2-6; CDR3: CASSPLNSGANVLTF; DNA: TGTGCCAGCAGCCCCCTCAACTCTGGGGCCAACGTCCTGACTTTC
size: few; V: TRBV25-1; D: TRBD2; J: TRBJ2-7; CDR3: CASSRQGGLEQYF; DNA: TGTGCCAGCAGTCGGCAGGGAGGGCTCGAGCAGTACTTC
size: .; V: TRBV11-3; D: TRBD2; J: TRBJ2-1; CDR3: CASSSKLRGVAGYNEQFF; DNA: TGTGCCAGCAGCTCCAAGTTGAGGGGGGTAGCGGGGTACAATGAGCAGTTCTTC
size: once; V: TRBV30; D: .; J: TRBJ2-2; CDR3: CAWAGGAGGSGGELFF; DNA: TGTGCCTGGGCAGGGGGCGCGGGAGGAAGCGGCGGGGAGCTGTTTTTT
size: few; V: TRBV24-1; D: .; J: TRBJ1-2; CDR3: CATSSGTNYGYTF; DNA: TGTGCCACATCATCTGGAACTAACTATGGCTACACCTTC
size: few; V: TRBV4-2; D: .; J: TRBJ2-7; CDR3: CASSHSSGRSSYEQYF; DNA: TGTGCCAGCAGCCACAGTAGCGGCAGGAGCTCCTACGAGCAGTACTTC
size: few; V: TRBV10-3; D: .; J: TRBJ2-5; CDR3: CAISESASFRETQYF; DNA: TGTGCCATCAGTGAGTCAGCTAGCTTCAGGGAGACCCAGTACTTC
size: .; V: TRBV7-6; D: TRBD2; J: TRBJ2-4; CDR3: CASSYGTSGSTDIQYF; DNA: TGTGCCAGCAGCTACGGGACTAGCGGGAGTACAGACATTCAGTACTTC
size: few; V: TRBV2; D: .; J: TRBJ2-3; CDR3: CASSEHGVDTQYF; DNA: TGTGCCAGCAGTGAACACGGTGTGGATACGCAGTATTTT
size: few; V: TRBV30; D: TRBD2; J: TRBJ2-2; CDR3: CAWSRGLAGDRNTGELFF; DNA: TGTGCCTGGAGTCGTGGACTAGCGGGAGATAGGAACACCGGGGAGCTGTTTTTT
size: .; V: TRBV23-1; D: .; J: TRBJ2-2; CDR3: CASSQLSVGGLTGELFF; DNA: TGCGCCAGCAGTCAATTATCGGTGGGGGGCCTGACCGGGGAGCTGTTTTTT
size: .; V: TRBV7-2; D: .; J: TRBJ1-5; CDR3: CASSSNIHPRGKPQHF; DNA: TGTGCCAGCAGCTCCAATATACACCCGCGAGGAAAGCCCCAGCATTTT
size: few; V: TRBV5-1; D: .; J: TRBJ2-7; CDR3: CASSLGIRDIRVF; DNA: TGCGCCAGCAGCTTGGGGATCCGGGACATTCGGGTCTTC
size: .; V: TRBV7-9; D: TRBD2; J: TRBJ2-1; CDR3: CASSLLRGSHNEQFF; DNA: TGTGCCAGCAGCTTACTCCGCGGGAGCCACAATGAGCAGTTCTTC
size: .; V: TRBV5-5; D: .; J: TRBJ1-1; CDR3: CASSLRGASTEAFF; DNA: TGTGCCAGCAGCTTGCGGGGGGCATCCACTGAAGCTTTCTTT
size: .; V: TRBV29-1; D: TRBD1; J: TRBJ2-5; CDR3: CSVGRQGQETQYF; DNA: TGCAGCGTTGGCCGACAGGGGCAAGAGACCCAGTACTTC
size: .; V: TRBV12-3/TRBV12-4; D: .; J: TRBJ2-1; CDR3: CASSLLMGGYNEQFF; DNA: TGTGCCAGCAGTTTACTTATGGGAGGCTACAATGAGCAGTTCTTC
size: .; V: TRBV3-1; D: .; J: TRBJ1-5; CDR3: CASSQGNTGSYQPQHF; DNA: TGTGCCAGCAGCCAAGGGAACACAGGGTCCTATCAGCCCCAGCATTTT
size: few; V: TRBV20-1; D: TRBD2; J: TRBJ2-7; CDR3: CSARVSGDPYEQYF; DNA: TGCAGTGCTAGAGTTAGCGGGGACCCCTACGAGCAGTACTTC
size: many; V: TRBV2; D: TRBD2; J: TRBJ2-1; CDR3: CASSSGGAYNEQFF; DNA: TGTGCCAGCAGTAGCGGGGGAGCCTACAATGAGCAGTTCTTC
size: few; V: TRBV12-3/TRBV12-4; D: TRBD2; J: TRBJ2-1; CDR3: CASSSGTSDYNEQFF; DNA: TGTGCCAGCAGTTCCGGGACTAGCGACTACAATGAGCAGTTCTTC
size: .; V: TRBV7-9; D: TRBD2; J: TRBJ2-5; CDR3: CASSALLAGGVLETQYF; DNA: TGTGCCAGCAGCGCTTTACTAGCGGGAGGGGTTCTGGAGACCCAGTACTTC
size: few; V: TRBV28; D: TRBD1; J: TRBJ2-7; CDR3: CASSPGTGSNF; DNA: TGTGCCAGCAGTCCCGGGACAGGGTCGAACTTC
size: .; V: TRBV7-9; D: .; J: TRBJ2-5; CDR3: CASSLVLEQETQYF; DNA: TGTGCCAGCAGCTTAGTCTTGGAACAAGAGACCCAGTACTTC
size: .; V: TRBV4-1; D: .; J: TRBJ2-3; CDR3: CASRRASTDTQYF; DNA: TGCGCCAGCAGACGGGCCAGCACAGATACGCAGTATTTT
size: few; V: TRBV18; D: TRBD2; J: TRBJ2-3; CDR3: CASSPPSGNPLTDTQYF; DNA: TGTGCCAGCTCACCCCCTAGCGGGAACCCCCTCACAGATACGCAGTATTTT
size: few; V: TRBV6-5; D: .; J: TRBJ2-3; CDR3: CASSYSTGDGDTQYF; DNA: TGTGCCAGCAGTTACTCGACCGGGGATGGGGATACGCAGTATTTT
size: .; V: TRBV7-3; D: .; J: TRBJ1-1; CDR3: CASSAGGPAIMNTEAFF; DNA: TGTGCCAGCAGCGCCGGGGGGCCAGCGATCATGAACACTGAAGCTTTCTTT
size: .; V: TRBV19; D: .; J: TRBJ2-7; CDR3: CASTDRAGYEQYF; DNA: TGTGCCAGTACTGACCGGGCGGGCTACGAGCAGTACTTC
size: .; V: TRBV7-2; D: .; J: TRBJ1-2; CDR3: CASSVIGGQASGYTF; DNA: TGTGCCAGCAGTGTAATTGGTGGGCAGGCAAGTGGCTACACCTTC
size: few; V: TRBV2; D: .; J: TRBJ1-5; CDR3: CASGGGSNQPQHF; DNA: TGTGCCTCGGGAGGTGGGAGCAATCAGCCCCAGCATTTT